These 25 T cell receptor beta chains were sequenced from one sample in a study of preoperative IRX-2 immunotherapy in early breast cancer. The repertoire was sequenced with immunoSEQ multiplex PCR; TCRdb's copy has only in-frame clones and lacks some. Here the sample spans tens of thousands of clones, under 90% being singletons. This sample's treatment: preoperative locoregional IRX-2 cytokine immunotherapy. Sequencing was performed on tumor tissue, taken after IRX-2 immunotherapy. These TCRs come from a human donor with breast cancer.

This chain uses TRBV6-8 with TRBJ1-2; TRBD1 agrees at 9 bases. With 6 bases clipped from V and 0 bases from J, the junction kept 5 bases outside the gene matches. The CDR3 covers 15 residues. Germline V lookup: CDR1 MNHGY, CDR2 SAAAGT. The CDR3 DNA reads as TGTGCCAGCAGCGGACAGGGGAAAGCTAACTATGGCTACACCTTC. The encoded protein is CASSGQGKANYGYTF.

The rearrangement joins TRBV27 to TRBJ1-3, with TRBD1 identical over 7 bases. V trimming: 7 bases; J trimming: 0 bases; junction bases outside the gene matches: 6. Germline CDR1 is MNHEY and CDR2 is SMNVEV (reference sequence). The length of the CDR3 is 15 residues. CDR3 DNA sequence: TGTGCCAGCACCCCGACAGGGAGCTCTGGAAACACCATATATTTT. This gives the protein CASTPTGSSGNTIYF.

The DNA for the CDR3 is TGCGCCAGCAGCTCGCGGGCGGGGGATATGAACACCGGGGAGCTGTTTTTT. Translated: CASSSRAGDMNTGELFF. The genes are TRBV5-1 and TRBJ2-2; 7 bases are a match to TRBD2. The CDR3 length is 17 residues. The germline gives CDR1 SGHRS, CDR2 YFSETQ. Losses at the gene ends were 3 bases for V and 1 base for J; bases not matched to a gene: 9.

The chain links TRBV11-3 to TRBJ2-7, with D perhaps matching TRBD2 (6 bases). V was clipped by 1 base and J by 1 base, with 8 bases between them. The length of the CDR3 is 14 residues. The germline V gene encodes CDR1 SGHNT and CDR2 YENEEA. CDR3 nucleotides: TGTGCCAGCAGCTTAGGCGGGACTTCCTACGAGCAGTACTTC. Translating gives CASSLGGTSYEQYF.

This chain links TRBV5-1 with TRBJ1-4; no firm D call. CDR1 is SGHRS, CDR2 YFSETQ, per germline. This CDR3 is 15 amino acids long. V shed 4 bases and J shed 0 bases, with 10 bases lying between them. CDR3 in amino acids: CASSHGRSTNEKLFF. In DNA, the CDR3 is TGCGCCAGCAGCCACGGACGGTCAACTAATGAAAAACTGTTTTTT.

The V and J genes are TRBV18 and TRBJ1-2; no definite D call. This CDR3 is 13 amino acids long. V was clipped by 0 bases and J by 10 bases, with 12 bases between them. Germline assignment: CDR1 KGHSH and CDR2 LQKENI. CDR3 in amino acids: CASSPPVAVFYTF. The CDR3 DNA reads as TGTGCCAGCTCACCACCGGTCGCCGTTTTCTACACCTTC. Together with reference TRBV18 and TRBJ1-2, the CDR3 gives the full variable domain: NAGVMQNPRHLVRRRGQEARLRCSPMKGHSHVYWYRQLPEEGLKFMVYLQKENIIDESGMPKERFSAEFPKEGPSILRIQQVVRGDSAAYFCASSPPVAVFYTFGSGTRLTVV.

The chain is built from TRBV11-3 and TRBJ1-6, with 7 bases identical to TRBD1. The J segment lost 8 bases and the V segment lost 7 bases, leaving 8 bases of the junction unmatched. There are 14 residues in the CDR3. Germline values: CDR1 SGHNT, CDR2 YENEEA. As DNA, the CDR3 is TGTGCCAGCACCGACCGACAGGGATATTCACCCCTCCACTTT. It yields the protein CASTDRQGYSPLHF. Drawing the rest from reference TRBV11-3 and TRBJ1-6, the complete variable domain is EAGVVQSPRYKIIEKKQPVAFWCNPISGHNTLYWYLQNLGQGPELLIRYENEEAVDDSQLPKDRFSAERLKGVDSTLKIQPAELGDSAVYLCASTDRQGYSPLHFGNGTRLTVT.

The table lists this clone with a count of one. The J gene is TRBJ2-6, the V gene TRBV11-1; D uncertain. Trimming took off 4 bases at V and 0 bases at J, with 10 bases between the two ends. The CDR3 covers 16 residues. In germline, CDR1 is SGHAT, CDR2 FQDESV (reference sequence). CDR3 coding DNA: TGTGCCAGCAGCTCGCCCCGGAGCTCTGGGGCCAACGTCCTGACTTTC. Translating gives CASSSPRSSGANVLTF.

The J gene is TRBJ2-1, the V gene TRBV29-1; D may be TRBD1 (6 bases). This CDR3 has 13 residues. CDR1 and CDR2 (germline): SQVTM, ANQGSEA. Trimming stripped 7 bases from V and 7 bases from J, with 17 bases between. The CDR3 sequence is CSEARGIWNEQFF. CDR3 in DNA: TGCAGCGAGGCCAGGGGTATTTGGAATGAGCAGTTCTTC.

This clone is a singleton in its sample. V gene TRBV16 combines with J gene TRBJ2-5, with D possibly being TRBD1 (6 bases). The CDR3 contains 17 residues. Germline values: CDR1 KGHSY, CDR2 FQNENV. Trimming stripped 2 bases from V and 4 bases from J, with 20 bases between. This CDR3 is CASSQGTRVLSSETQYF. In nucleotides, the CDR3 is TGTGCCAGCAGCCAAGGGACACGAGTTTTAAGCTCAGAGACCCAGTACTTC.

CDR3 coding DNA: TGTGCCACCGAACGTGGGGATGGAAACACCATATATTTT. Its translation is CATERGDGNTIYF. J is TRBJ1-3 and V is TRBV28; no firm D call. The germline V gene encodes CDR1 MDHEN and CDR2 SYDVKM. The CDR3 extends over 13 amino acids. V was shortened by 10 bases and J by 3 bases, with 13 bases between the two germline ends. The full variable domain, with the rest looked up from reference TRBV28 and TRBJ1-3, is DVKVTQSSRYLVKRTGEKVFLECVQDMDHENMFWYRQDPGLGLRLIYFSYDVKMKEKGDIPEGYSVSREKKERFSLILESASTNQTSMYLCATERGDGNTIYFGEGSWLTVV.

The chain has TRBV7-1 and TRBJ2-7; 9 bases fit TRBD2. TRBV7-1 is recorded as an ORF, its role being uncertain. This CDR3 spans 17 amino acids. V was clipped by 5 bases and J by 0 bases; unmatched bases: 11. The CDR3 protein is CASSRLAGAGSSYEQYF. The CDR3 DNA follows: TGTGCCAGCAGCCGGTTAGCGGGAGCGGGGAGCTCCTACGAGCAGTACTTC.

This clone occurred once. This chain uses TRBV30 with TRBJ1-5; no clear D gene. The CDR3 loop spans 14 amino acids. V was cut by 1 base and J by 4 bases, with 11 bases left in between. From germline, CDR1 is GTSNPN and CDR2 SVGIG (reference sequence). CDR3 nucleotide sequence: TGTGCCTGGAGTGGAGGGATCGGTAATCAGCCCCAGCATTTT. This codes for CAWSGGIGNQPQHF.

This chain joins TRBV12-5 and TRBJ2-1, with 8 bases matching TRBD1. Germline CDR1 and CDR2: LGHNT and FRNRAP. CDR3 size: 13 residues. The ends lost 6 bases at V and 9 bases at J; junction bases unmatched: 7. CDR3 sequence: CASGQQGASEQFF. The CDR3 DNA sequence: TGTGCTAGTGGCCAGCAGGGGGCCAGTGAGCAGTTCTTC. Together with reference TRBV12-5 and TRBJ2-1, the CDR3 gives the full variable domain: DARVTQTPRHKVTEMGQEVTMRCQPILGHNTVFWYRQTMMQGLELLAYFRNRAPLDDSGMPKDRFSAEMPDATLATLKIQPSEPRDSAVYFCASGQQGASEQFFGPGTRLTVL.

V usage is TRBV11-3 and J usage is TRBJ1-4; D gene ambiguous. Germline V gene lookup returns CDR1 SGHNT and CDR2 YENEEA. V lost 6 bases, J lost 0 bases, and 11 bases lay in between. The CDR3 length is 15 residues. The CDR3 spells CASSYTTATNEKLFF. CDR3 DNA sequence: TGTGCCAGCAGTTATACTACAGCAACTAATGAAAAACTGTTTTTT.

The J gene is TRBJ1-5, the V gene TRBV18, with 7 bases matching TRBD1. Trimming cost V 1 base and J 4 bases; bases outside gene matches: 4. The CDR3 has 15 amino acids. The germline CDR1 and CDR2 sequences are KGHSH and LQKENI. CDR3 residues: CASSPQTGNNQPQHF. In nucleotides, the CDR3 is TGTGCCAGCTCACCACAGACAGGGAATAATCAGCCCCAGCATTTT.

V is TRBV23-1 and J is TRBJ2-1; possible D gene TRBD2, 6 bases. TRBV23-1 is an open reading frame whose function is uncertain. V was pared by 6 bases and J by 8 bases, with 17 bases between. This CDR3 region has 14 residues. CDR3 amino acids: CASSQAGGSYEQFF. The CDR3 DNA reads as TGCGCCAGCAGCCAGGCCGGAGGGAGTTATGAGCAGTTCTTC.

The chain joins TRBV18 to TRBJ2-7, with TRBD1 as a possible D gene (6 bases). This CDR3 spans 15 amino acids. Per the germline V gene, CDR1 is KGHSH and CDR2 is LQKENI. The V and J ends lost 2 bases and 3 bases respectively, with 14 bases between them. The CDR3 sequence: CASSPNRDIVYEQYF. In DNA, the CDR3 is TGTGCCAGCTCACCAAACCGGGACATAGTCTACGAGCAGTACTTC.

CDR3 region: CASSYRTGGRTEAFF. CDR3 sequence (DNA): TGTGCCAGCAGTTACCGCACTGGGGGAAGGACTGAAGCTTTCTTT. V usage is TRBV6-8 and J usage is TRBJ1-1; D is possibly TRBD1 (5 bases). This CDR3 is built from 15 residues. V was clipped by 2 bases and J by 5 bases, with 15 bases between them. Per the germline V gene, CDR1 is MNHGY and CDR2 is SAAAGT.

The V and J genes are TRBV6-8 and TRBJ1-6; D is uncertain. This CDR3 spans 15 amino acids. Germline-derived CDR1 and CDR2 are MNHGY and SAAAGT. Trimming stripped 2 bases from V and 6 bases from J, with 11 bases between. CDR3 in DNA: TGTGCCAGCAGTTACGAGGCCAGTTCTAATTCACCCCTCCACTTT. It yields the protein CASSYEASSNSPLHF.

The CDR3 DNA sequence: TGTGCCAGCAGCTTTACGTCCTCTCAGAGAGGGGAGACCCAGTACTTC. The encoded protein is CASSFTSSQRGETQYF. V is TRBV11-1 and J is TRBJ2-5, with D possibly matching TRBD2 (5 bases). Germline V gene sequence: CDR1 SGHAT, CDR2 FQDESV (reference sequence). This CDR3 is built from 16 residues. V was clipped by 3 bases and J by 5 bases, with 19 bases between them. Complete variable domain (other parts from reference TRBV11-1 and TRBJ2-5): EAEVAQSPRYKITEKSQAVAFWCDPISGHATLYWYRQILGQGPELLVQFQDESVVDDSQLPKDRFSAERLKGVDSTLKIQPAELGDSAMYLCASSFTSSQRGETQYFGPGTRLLVL.

The V gene is TRBV7-7, the J gene TRBJ2-3, with 9 nucleotides matching TRBD2. The CDR3 has 16 amino acids. Per the germline V gene, CDR1 is SSHAT and CDR2 is FNYEAQ (reference sequence). The V and J ends lost 5 bases and 4 bases, in that order; junction bases with no gene match: 10. CDR3 sequence reads: CASSTASGRRSDTQYF. In DNA form, the CDR3 reads TGTGCCAGCAGCACCGCCAGCGGGAGGAGGTCAGATACGCAGTATTTT.

A word on this clone: Compared with germline, one end of the junction differs, possibly owing to a read error. This sequence joins TRBV6-8 and TRBJ2-5; either TRBD1 or TRBD2 may supply D (5 bases each). CDR1 is MNHGY and CDR2 is SAAAGT in the germline V gene. The CDR3 is 13 amino acids. The CDR3 loop reads CAISGGTQETQYF. The DNA for the CDR3 is TGTGCCATCAGTGGGGGTACCCAAGAGACCCAGTACTTC.

The chain uses TRBV4-1 and TRBJ1-4, with 9 bases aligning to TRBD1. The CDR3 loop spans 15 amino acids. The V segment lost 4 bases and the J segment 2 bases; nucleotides outside the gene matches: 2. Germline V lookup: CDR1 MGHRA, CDR2 YSYEKL. The chain's CDR3 is CASSPGTGTNEKLFF. In DNA, the CDR3 is TGCGCCAGCAGCCCCGGGACAGGGACTAATGAAAAACTGTTTTTT.

This chain connects TRBV6-7 to TRBJ1-1, with TRBD1 matching 7 bases. TRBV6-7 is filed as an ORF, its function uncertain. This CDR3 region has 15 residues. V shed 7 bases and J 4 bases; nucleotides not matched to a gene: 12. This chain's CDR3 is CASKAQRGQATEAFF. DNA of the CDR3: TGTGCCAGCAAGGCACAAAGGGGGCAGGCCACTGAAGCTTTCTTT.